The entry that follows covers one T cell receptor beta chain sequence. Its specificity is unknown. In the original workflow: A per-sample median of around 91,000 TCRs was observed, with counts ranging from about 20,000 to 750,000. TCRdb redid the calling of the RACE reads with MiXCR, one entry per CDR3 protein. Here the V and J calls rest on TCRdb's processing, not on the authors' analysis. Here the sample spans 280,000 or so distinct CDR3 sequences, around 7.7% being singletons. The CDR3 spans 12 residues. The germline gives CDR1 DFQATT, CDR2 SNEGSKA (reference sequence). V was pared by 6 bases and J by 3 bases, with 12 bases between. Specified time point: pre-sensitization, week 0. Treatment defined: therapeutic diphenylcyclopropenone sensitization with weekly scalp DPC. This specimen comes from a study of human T cells and chemical hapten exposure. Findings and limits, study-wide: In comparison with controls, expanded TCRs gave rise to a significantly larger number of large CDR3 similarity clusters.

The receptor comes from a man aged 18 to 35 with alopecia areata. Some clones in this sample may be carry-over from other donors' samples. The chain has TRBV20-1 and TRBJ2-7; D perhaps matches TRBD1 (5 bases). Sequenced here: whole blood, sampled in connection with sensitization to the hapten diphenylcyclopropenone (DPC). This CDR3 reads CSAPDQGYEQYF. In DNA form, the CDR3 reads TGCAGTGCCCCGGACCAGGGCTACGAGCAGTACTTC.